This T cell receptor (beta chain) emerged from a study of blood T cell repertoires in COVID-19. V trimming: 3 bases; J trimming: 8 bases; junction bases outside the gene matches: 8. The length of the CDR3 is 16 residues. Germline CDR1 SEHNR, CDR2 FQNEAQ (reference sequence). The assay was immunoSEQ multiplex PCR, and TCRdb's table has in-frame clones only and misses some. The sample comprises about 27,000 clones, roughly 66% of which are singletons, and 7.3% rests with the top ten. The receptor was derived from a man aged 60-69 years with active or convalescent COVID-19. The chain combines TRBV7-9 with TRBJ2-1, with TRBD2 matching over 12 bases. The specimen sequenced was peripheral blood. CDR3 residues: CASSLTSGRSSDEQFF. Here the CDR3 DNA reads TGTGCCAGCAGCTTGACTAGCGGGAGATCTTCCGATGAGCAGTTCTTC. Looking up the rest from reference TRBV7-9 and TRBJ2-1 gives the full variable domain: DTGVSQNPRHKITKRGQNVTFRCDPISEHNRLYWYRQTLGQGPEFLTYFQNEAQLEKSRLLSDRFSAERPKGSFSTLEIQRTEQGDSAMYLCASSLTSGRSSDEQFFGPGTRLTVL.